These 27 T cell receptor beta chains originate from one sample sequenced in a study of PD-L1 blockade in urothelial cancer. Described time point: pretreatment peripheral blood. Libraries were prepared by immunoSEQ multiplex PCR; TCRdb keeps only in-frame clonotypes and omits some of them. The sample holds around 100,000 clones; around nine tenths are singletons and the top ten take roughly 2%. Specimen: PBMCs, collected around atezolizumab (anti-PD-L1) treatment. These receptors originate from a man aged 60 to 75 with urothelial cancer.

CDR3 DNA sequence: TGTGCCAGCAGCTCCTCTTGGGGAGGGGCGAACACTGAAGCTTTCTTT. Protein sequence: CASSSSWGGANTEAFF. J is TRBJ1-1 and V is TRBV7-8; D might be TRBD1 (5 bases). The germline V gene encodes CDR1 SGHVS and CDR2 FQNEAQ. The germline V and J ends were trimmed by 4 bases and 1 base, with 16 bases remaining between them. There are 16 residues in the CDR3.

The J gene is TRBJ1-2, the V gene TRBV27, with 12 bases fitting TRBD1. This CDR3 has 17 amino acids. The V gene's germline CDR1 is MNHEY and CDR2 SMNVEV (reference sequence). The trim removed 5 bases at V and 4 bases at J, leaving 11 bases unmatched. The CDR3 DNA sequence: TGTGCCAGCAGTCACGGGACAGGGGGCGTTGTTGGCTATGGCTACACCTTC. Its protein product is CASSHGTGGVVGYGYTF.

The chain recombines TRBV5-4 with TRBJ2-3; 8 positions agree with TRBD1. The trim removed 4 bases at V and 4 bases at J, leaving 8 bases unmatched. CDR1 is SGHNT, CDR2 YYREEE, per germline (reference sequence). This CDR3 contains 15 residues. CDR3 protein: CASSPGQGAPDTQYF. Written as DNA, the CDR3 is TGTGCCAGCAGCCCTGGACAGGGTGCTCCAGATACGCAGTATTTT.

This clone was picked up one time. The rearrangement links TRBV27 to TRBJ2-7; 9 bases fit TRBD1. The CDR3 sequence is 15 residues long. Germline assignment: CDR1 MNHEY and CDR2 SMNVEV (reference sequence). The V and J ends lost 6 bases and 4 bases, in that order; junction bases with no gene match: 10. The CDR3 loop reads CASRGRTGGGYEQYF. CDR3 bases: TGTGCCAGCAGGGGCCGAACAGGGGGCGGGTACGAGCAGTACTTC.

The CDR3, as DNA: TGTGCCAGCAGCCACGGACAGGGTAATGAAAAACTGTTTTTT. Translation gives CASSHGQGNEKLFF. The chain uses TRBV4-2 and TRBJ1-4; 8 bases fit TRBD1. CDR3 length: 14 amino acids. Germline CDR1 is LGHNA and CDR2 is YNFKEQ. V shed 3 bases, J shed 4 bases, and the junction held 1 base outside the gene matches.

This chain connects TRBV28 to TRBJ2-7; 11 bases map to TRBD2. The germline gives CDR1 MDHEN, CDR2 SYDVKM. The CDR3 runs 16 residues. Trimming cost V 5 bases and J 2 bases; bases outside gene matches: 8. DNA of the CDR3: TGTGCCAGCAGTAGGAGTCTAGCGGGGGGTCCCTACGAGCAGTACTTC. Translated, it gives CASSRSLAGGPYEQYF.

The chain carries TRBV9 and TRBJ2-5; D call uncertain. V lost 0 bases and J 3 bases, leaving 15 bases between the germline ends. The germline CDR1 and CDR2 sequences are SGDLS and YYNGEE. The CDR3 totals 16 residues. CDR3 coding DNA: TGTGCCAGCAGCGTAGGTCCGTCCGGGTCCGAAGAGACCCAGTACTTC. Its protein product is CASSVGPSGSEETQYF.

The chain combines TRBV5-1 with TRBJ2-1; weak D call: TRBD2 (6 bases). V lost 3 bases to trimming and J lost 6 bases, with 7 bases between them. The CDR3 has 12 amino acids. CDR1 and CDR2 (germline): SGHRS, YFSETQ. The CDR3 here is CASSSGGNEQFF. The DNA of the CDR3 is TGCGCCAGCAGCTCCGGGGGCAATGAGCAGTTCTTC.

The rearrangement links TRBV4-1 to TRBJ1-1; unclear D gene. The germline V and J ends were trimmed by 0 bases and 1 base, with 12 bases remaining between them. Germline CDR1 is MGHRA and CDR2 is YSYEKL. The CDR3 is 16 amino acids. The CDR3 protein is CASSQEVTLRNTEAFF. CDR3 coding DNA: TGCGCCAGCAGCCAAGAAGTTACGCTTAGGAACACTGAAGCTTTCTTT.

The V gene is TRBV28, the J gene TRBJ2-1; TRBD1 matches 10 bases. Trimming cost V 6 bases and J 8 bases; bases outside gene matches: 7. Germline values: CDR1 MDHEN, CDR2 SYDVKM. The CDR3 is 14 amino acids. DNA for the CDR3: TGTGCCAGCAGGCCGGGGACAGGGGCGGATGAGCAGTTCTTC. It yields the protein CASRPGTGADEQFF.

In nucleotides, the CDR3 is TGTGCCAGCAGCAACGTAGAGCGGGGGGGCCGTACCGGGGAGCTGTTTTTT. Translating gives CASSNVERGGRTGELFF. This chain joins TRBV7-3 and TRBJ2-2, with 10 bases lining up with TRBD2. Trimming removed 5 bases from V and 5 bases from J; junction bases left unmatched: 11. The CDR3 extends over 17 amino acids. Germline CDR1 SGHTA, CDR2 FQGTGA. The variable domain in full, completed from reference TRBV7-3 and TRBJ2-2, reads GAGVSQTPSNKVTEKGKYVELRCDPISGHTALYWYRQSLGQGPEFLIYFQGTGAADDSGLPNDRFFAVRPEGSVSTLKIQRTERGDSAVYLCASSNVERGGRTGELFFGEGSRLTVL.

The CDR3 sequence is CASRGRGSGYGYTF. The CDR3 region has the DNA TGTGCCAGCAGAGGAAGGGGATCGGGCTATGGCTACACCTTC. The chain couples TRBV28 to TRBJ1-2, with TRBD1 as a possible D gene (5 bases). The CDR3 contains 14 residues. Trimming took 6 bases from V and 4 from J, leaving 15 bases between them. Germline-derived CDR1 and CDR2 are MDHEN and SYDVKM.

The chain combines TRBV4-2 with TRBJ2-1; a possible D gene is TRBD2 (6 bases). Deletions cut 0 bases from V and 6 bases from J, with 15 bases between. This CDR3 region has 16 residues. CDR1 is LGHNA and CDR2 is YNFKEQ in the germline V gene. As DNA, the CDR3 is TGTGCCAGCAGCCAAGAGACCGGTGCTAGCGCCAATGAGCAGTTCTTC. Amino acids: CASSQETGASANEQFF.

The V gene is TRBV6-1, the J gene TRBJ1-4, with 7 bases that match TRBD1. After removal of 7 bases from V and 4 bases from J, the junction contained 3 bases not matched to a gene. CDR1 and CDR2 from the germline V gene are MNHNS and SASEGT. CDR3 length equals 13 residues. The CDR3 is CASKGAINEKLFF. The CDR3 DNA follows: TGTGCCAGCAAGGGGGCCATTAATGAAAAACTGTTTTTT.

The CDR3: CASSRIGTPNTGELFF. CDR3 coding DNA: TGTGCCAGCAGCCGGATCGGGACACCGAACACCGGGGAGCTGTTTTTT. The V gene is TRBV9, the J gene TRBJ2-2, with a weak D call TRBD1 (6 bases). The germline V gene encodes CDR1 SGDLS and CDR2 YYNGEE. Trimming pared 4 bases from V and 0 bases from J, leaving 13 bases between. This CDR3 has 16 amino acids.

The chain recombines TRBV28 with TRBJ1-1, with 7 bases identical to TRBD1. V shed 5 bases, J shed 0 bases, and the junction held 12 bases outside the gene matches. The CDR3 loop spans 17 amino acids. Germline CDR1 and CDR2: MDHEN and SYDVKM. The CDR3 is CASSETGSFFMNTEAFF. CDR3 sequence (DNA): TGTGCCAGCAGTGAGACAGGGAGCTTTTTCATGAACACTGAAGCTTTCTTT. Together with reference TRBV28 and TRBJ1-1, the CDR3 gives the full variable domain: DVKVTQSSRYLVKRTGEKVFLECVQDMDHENMFWYRQDPGLGLRLIYFSYDVKMKEKGDIPEGYSVSREKKERFSLILESASTNQTSMYLCASSETGSFFMNTEAFFGQGTRLTVV.

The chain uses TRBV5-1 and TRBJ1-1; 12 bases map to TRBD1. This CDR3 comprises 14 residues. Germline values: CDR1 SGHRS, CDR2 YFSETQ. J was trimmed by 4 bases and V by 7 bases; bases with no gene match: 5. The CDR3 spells CASARDRGRTEAFF. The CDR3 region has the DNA TGCGCCAGCGCCCGGGACAGGGGGCGCACTGAAGCTTTCTTT.

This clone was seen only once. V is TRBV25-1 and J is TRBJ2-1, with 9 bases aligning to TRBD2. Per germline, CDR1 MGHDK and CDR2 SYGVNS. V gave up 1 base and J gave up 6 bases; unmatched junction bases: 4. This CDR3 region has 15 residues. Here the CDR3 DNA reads TGTGCCAGCAGTGAATCAGGTAGCGGGGGCAATGAGCAGTTCTTC. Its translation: CASSESGSGGNEQFF.

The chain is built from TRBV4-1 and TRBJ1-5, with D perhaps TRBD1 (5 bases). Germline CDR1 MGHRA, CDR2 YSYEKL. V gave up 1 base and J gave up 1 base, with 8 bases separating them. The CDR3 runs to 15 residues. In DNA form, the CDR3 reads TGCGCCAGCAGCCAAGGGGGCTCGAGCAATCAGCCCCAGCATTTT. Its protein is CASSQGGSSNQPQHF.

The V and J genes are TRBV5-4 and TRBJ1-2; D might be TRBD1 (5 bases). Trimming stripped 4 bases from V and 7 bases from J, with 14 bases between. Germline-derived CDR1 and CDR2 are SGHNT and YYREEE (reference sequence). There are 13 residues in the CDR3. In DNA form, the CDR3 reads TGTGCCAGCAGCCAAAGCAGGGATTCTGGCTACACCTTC. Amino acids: CASSQSRDSGYTF. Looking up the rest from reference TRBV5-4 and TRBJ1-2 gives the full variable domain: ETGVTQSPTHLIKTRGQQVTLRCSSQSGHNTVSWYQQALGQGPQFIFQYYREEENGRGNFPPRFSGLQFPNYSSELNVNALELDDSALYLCASSQSRDSGYTFGSGTRLTVV.

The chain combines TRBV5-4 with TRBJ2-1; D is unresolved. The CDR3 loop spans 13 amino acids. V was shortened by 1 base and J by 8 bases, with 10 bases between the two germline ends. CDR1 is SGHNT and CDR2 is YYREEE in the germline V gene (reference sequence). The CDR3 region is CASSLPSSDEQFF. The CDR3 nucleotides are TGTGCCAGCAGCTTGCCGAGTTCGGATGAGCAGTTCTTC.

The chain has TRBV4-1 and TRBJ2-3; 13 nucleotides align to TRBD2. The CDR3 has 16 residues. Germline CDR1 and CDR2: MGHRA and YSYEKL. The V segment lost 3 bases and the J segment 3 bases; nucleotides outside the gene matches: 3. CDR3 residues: CASSHGLAGVTDTQYF. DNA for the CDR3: TGCGCCAGCAGCCACGGACTAGCGGGAGTTACAGATACGCAGTATTTT.

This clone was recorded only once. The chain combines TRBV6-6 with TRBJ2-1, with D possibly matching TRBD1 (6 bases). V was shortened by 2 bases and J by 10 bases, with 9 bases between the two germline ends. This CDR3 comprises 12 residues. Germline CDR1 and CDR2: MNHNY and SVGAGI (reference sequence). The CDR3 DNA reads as TGTGCCAGCAGTTACCAGGGGTACGAGCAGTTCTTC. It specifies CASSYQGYEQFF.

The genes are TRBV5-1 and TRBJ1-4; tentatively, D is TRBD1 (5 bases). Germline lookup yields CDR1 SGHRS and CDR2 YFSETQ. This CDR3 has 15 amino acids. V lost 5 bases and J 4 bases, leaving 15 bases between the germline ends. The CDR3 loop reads CASRHRDLDNEKLFF. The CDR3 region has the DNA TGCGCCAGCAGACACCGGGACTTGGATAATGAAAAACTGTTTTTT.

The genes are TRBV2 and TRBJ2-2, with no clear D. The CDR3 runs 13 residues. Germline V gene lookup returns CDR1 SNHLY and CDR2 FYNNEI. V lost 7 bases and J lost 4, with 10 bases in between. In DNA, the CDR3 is TGTGCCAGCACAGTCGAAAGCACCGGGGAGCTGTTTTTT. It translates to CASTVESTGELFF.

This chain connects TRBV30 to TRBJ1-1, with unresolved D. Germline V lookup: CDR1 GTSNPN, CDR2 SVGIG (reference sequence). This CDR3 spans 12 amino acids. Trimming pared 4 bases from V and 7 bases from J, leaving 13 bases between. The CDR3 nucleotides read TGTGCCTGGAACGGTCTTAGAGGTGAAGCTTTCTTT. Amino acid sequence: CAWNGLRGEAFF.

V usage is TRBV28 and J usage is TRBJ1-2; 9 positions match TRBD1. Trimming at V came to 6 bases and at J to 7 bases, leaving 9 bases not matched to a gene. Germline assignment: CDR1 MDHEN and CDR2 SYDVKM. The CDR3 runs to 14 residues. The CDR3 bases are TGTGCCAGCAGGTACCCACAGGGGGCGAGTGGCTACACCTTC. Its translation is CASRYPQGASGYTF.